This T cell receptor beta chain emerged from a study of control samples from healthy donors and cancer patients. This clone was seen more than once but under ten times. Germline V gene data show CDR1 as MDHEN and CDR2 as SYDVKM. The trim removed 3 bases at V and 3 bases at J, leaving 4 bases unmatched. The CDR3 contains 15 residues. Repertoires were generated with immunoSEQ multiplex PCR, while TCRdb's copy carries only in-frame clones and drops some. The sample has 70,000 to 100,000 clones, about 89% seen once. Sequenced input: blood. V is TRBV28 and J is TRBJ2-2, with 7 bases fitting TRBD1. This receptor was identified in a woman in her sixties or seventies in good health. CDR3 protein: CASSFFDRDTGELFF. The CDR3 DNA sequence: TGTGCCAGCAGTTTCTTCGACAGGGACACCGGGGAGCTGTTTTTT.